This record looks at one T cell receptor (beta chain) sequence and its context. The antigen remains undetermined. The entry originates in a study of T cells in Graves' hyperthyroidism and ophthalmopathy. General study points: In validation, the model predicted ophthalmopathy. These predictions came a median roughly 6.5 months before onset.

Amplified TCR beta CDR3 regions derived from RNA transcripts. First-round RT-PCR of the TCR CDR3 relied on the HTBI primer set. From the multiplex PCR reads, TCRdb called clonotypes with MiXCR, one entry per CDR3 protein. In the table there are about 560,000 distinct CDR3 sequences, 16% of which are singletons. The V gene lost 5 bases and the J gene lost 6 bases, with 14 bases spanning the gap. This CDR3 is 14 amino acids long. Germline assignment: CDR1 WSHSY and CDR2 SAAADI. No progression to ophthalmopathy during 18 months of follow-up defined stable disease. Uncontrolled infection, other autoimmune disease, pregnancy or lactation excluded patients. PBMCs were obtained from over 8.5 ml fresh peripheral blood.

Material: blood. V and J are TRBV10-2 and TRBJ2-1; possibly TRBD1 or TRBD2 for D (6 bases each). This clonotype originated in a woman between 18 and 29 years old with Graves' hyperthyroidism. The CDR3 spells CASSSVGGLNEQFF. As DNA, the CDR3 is TGCGCCAGCAGTTCGGTGGGGGGCCTCAATGAGCAGTTCTTC.